One sample yielded the 10 T cell receptor beta chains listed below, sequenced in a study of cytomegalovirus exposure and HLA in healthy donors. Primers: 60 Vbeta forward and 13 Jbeta reverse. TCRdb keeps only in-frame clones here, not all; method: immunoSEQ multiplex PCR. The sample lists roughly 180,000 clones, 85% occurring once. Specimen: PBMCs. The receptors derive from a boy younger than 10 in good health and CMV-seronegative.

V and J are TRBV2 and TRBJ1-5, with 10 bases identical to TRBD1. The ends lost 5 bases at V and 3 bases at J; junction bases unmatched: 4. CDR3 size: 15 residues. Germline V gene lookup returns CDR1 SNHLY and CDR2 FYNNEI. The CDR3 loop reads CASSPGQGPNQPQHF. The DNA for the CDR3 is TGTGCCAGCAGTCCGGGACAGGGGCCCAATCAGCCCCAGCATTTT.

V and J are TRBV4-2 and TRBJ1-5; TRBD1 aligns across 8 bases. Trimming cost V 0 bases and J 0 bases; bases outside gene matches: 7. CDR1 and CDR2 from the germline V gene are LGHNA and YNFKEQ. The CDR3 is 18 residues long. The DNA for the CDR3 is TGTGCCAGCAGCCAAGATATGCAGGGGGCAGGTAGCAATCAGCCCCAGCATTTT. Translation: CASSQDMQGAGSNQPQHF.

The chain has TRBV30 and TRBJ1-6; 7 nucleotides match TRBD1. The CDR3 runs 15 residues. The germline V gene encodes CDR1 GTSNPN and CDR2 SVGIG (reference sequence). The V and J ends lost 2 bases and 6 bases, in that order; junction bases with no gene match: 7. CDR3 amino acids: CAWSPGGQFNSPLHF. The CDR3 coding sequence is TGTGCCTGGAGTCCAGGGGGACAGTTTAATTCACCCCTCCACTTT.

The chain recombines TRBV5-6 with TRBJ1-2; D unclear. The length of the CDR3 is 13 residues. Germline assignment: CDR1 SGHDT and CDR2 YYEEEE. Deletions cut 2 bases from V and 0 bases from J, with 5 bases between. The CDR3 protein is CASSFQTNYGYTF. CDR3 sequence (DNA): TGTGCCAGCAGCTTCCAGACTAACTATGGCTACACCTTC. The full variable domain, rest sourced from reference TRBV5-6 and TRBJ1-2, is DAGVTQSPTHLIKTRGQQVTLRCSPKSGHDTVSWYQQALGQGPQFIFQYYEEEERQRGNFPDRFSGHQFPNYSSELNVNALLLGDSALYLCASSFQTNYGYTFGSGTRLTVV.

V and J are TRBV4-1 and TRBJ1-2; D perhaps matches TRBD1 (6 bases). The CDR3 contains 17 residues. V lost 4 bases, J lost 2 bases, and 20 bases lay in between. Germline V gene lookup returns CDR1 MGHRA and CDR2 YSYEKL. CDR3: CASSLPRGGPRNYGYTF. The DNA for the CDR3 is TGCGCCAGCAGCCTCCCGAGGGGGGGGCCCAGAAACTATGGCTACACCTTC.

DNA of the CDR3: TGCAGCGTTCGAGTCGGGTACGAGCAGTACGTC. It is translated as CSVRVGYEQYV. The chain carries TRBV29-1 and TRBJ2-7; D gene unclear. Trimming pared 5 bases from V and 4 bases from J, leaving 9 bases between. Germline CDR1 is SQVTM and CDR2 is ANQGSEA. This CDR3 is built from 11 residues.

V and J are TRBV7-9 and TRBJ2-5; tentative D call: TRBD2 (5 bases). The CDR3 covers 14 residues. Germline values: CDR1 SEHNR, CDR2 FQNEAQ (reference sequence). The V gene lost 6 bases and the J gene lost 2 bases, with 13 bases spanning the gap. In DNA, the CDR3 is TGTGCCAGCAGAGGCGACGGGAAACAAGAGACCCAGTACTTC. As protein: CASRGDGKQETQYF. The whole variable domain, filled in from reference TRBV7-9 and TRBJ2-5, reads DTGVSQNPRHKITKRGQNVTFRCDPISEHNRLYWYRQTLGQGPEFLTYFQNEAQLEKSRLLSDRFSAERPKGSFSTLEIQRTEQGDSAMYLCASRGDGKQETQYFGPGTRLLVL.

The genes are TRBV4-1 and TRBJ1-2, with 8 nucleotides matching TRBD1. Trimming at V came to 0 bases and at J to 4 bases, leaving 4 bases not matched to a gene. CDR1 is MGHRA and CDR2 is YSYEKL in the germline V gene. The CDR3 length is 15 residues. CDR3 protein: CASSQDWDRPYGYTF. The DNA of the CDR3 is TGCGCCAGCAGCCAAGATTGGGACAGGCCCTATGGCTACACCTTC.

The genes are TRBV28 and TRBJ1-1; 8 bases are a match to TRBD1. This CDR3 spans 14 amino acids. Trimming cost V 5 bases and J 4 bases; bases outside gene matches: 6. Germline CDR1 MDHEN, CDR2 SYDVKM. This CDR3 is CASSVQGVGTEAFF. The CDR3 DNA reads TGTGCCAGCAGTGTACAGGGGGTCGGCACTGAAGCTTTCTTT.

The gene calls are TRBV7-7 and TRBJ2-5; D might be TRBD1 or TRBD2, each matching 5 bases. The J call may be incorrect, as the DNA end agrees better with TRBJ2-7. Germline V gives CDR1 SSHAT, CDR2 FNYEAQ (reference sequence). This CDR3 is built from 13 residues. CDR3: CASAQQGNYEQYF. Written as DNA, the CDR3 is TGTGCTAGCGCCCAGCAGGGAAACTACGAGCAGTACTTC.